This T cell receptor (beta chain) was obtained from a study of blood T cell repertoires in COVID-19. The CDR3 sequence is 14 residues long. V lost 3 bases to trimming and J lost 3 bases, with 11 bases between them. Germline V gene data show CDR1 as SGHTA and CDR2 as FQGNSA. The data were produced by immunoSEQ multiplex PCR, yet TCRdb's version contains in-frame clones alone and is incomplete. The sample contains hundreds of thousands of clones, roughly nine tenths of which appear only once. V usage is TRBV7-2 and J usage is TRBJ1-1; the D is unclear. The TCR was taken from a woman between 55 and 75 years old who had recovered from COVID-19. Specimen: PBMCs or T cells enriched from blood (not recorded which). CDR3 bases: TGTGCCAGCAGCTTTAAATTTGCGGACACTGAAGCTTTCTTT. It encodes CASSFKFADTEAFF.